Each of the 16 T cell receptor beta chains below was sequenced from the same sample in a study of blood T cell repertoires in COVID-19 (dated by TCRdb to 2020 to 2021). The receptor library was made with the immunoSEQ multiplex PCR assay. TCRdb stores this immuneACCESS table with in-frame sequences only. Part of the clones is absent; in the studies checked, under half of the shortfall reflects unresolved V genes, and no reason is known for the rest. Present in this sample are about 190,000 clones, 84% of which were seen just once. The biggest ten clones account for approximately 3% of the sample. Sequenced material: PBMCs or T cells enriched from blood (not recorded which). These receptors all come from a woman in her 30s who had recovered from COVID-19.

V is TRBV20-1 and J is TRBJ1-3; 7 positions match TRBD1. CDR1 and CDR2 from the germline V gene are DFQATT and SNEGSKA (reference sequence). J lost 4 bases, V lost 4 bases, and 4 bases had no gene match. This CDR3 contains 13 residues. In DNA, the CDR3 is TGCAGTGCTACTGACAGGGCCGGAAACACCATATATTTT. It codes for CSATDRAGNTIYF.

The J gene is TRBJ1-1, the V gene TRBV19; D ambiguous. Trimming stripped 7 bases from V and 3 bases from J, with 12 bases between. This CDR3 contains 13 residues. The germline gives CDR1 LNHDA, CDR2 SQIVND (reference sequence). Here the CDR3 DNA reads TGTGCCAGTACCCGGTGGGGAGACACTGAAGCTTTCTTT. It is translated as CASTRWGDTEAFF.

This clone was seen once. The chain combines TRBV30 with TRBJ2-7; TRBD2 aligns across 14 bases. Germline CDR1 reads GTSNPN; CDR2 reads SVGIG (reference sequence). CDR3 size: 18 residues. With V trimmed by 0 bases and J by 5 bases, 12 bases remained unmatched. The CDR3, as DNA: TGTGCCTGGAGTGTACGTGGGGTGGGGACTAGCGGGAGAAACGAGCAGTACTTC. Translated: CAWSVRGVGTSGRNEQYF.

The V gene is TRBV7-9, the J gene TRBJ1-1; tentative D call: TRBD1 (6 bases). CDR3 length equals 14 residues. The germline V gene has CDR1 SEHNR and CDR2 FQNEAQ (reference sequence). Trimming cost V 3 bases and J 7 bases, with 15 bases left between them. CDR3 sequence reads: CASSFQRGLDEAFF. CDR3 in DNA: TGTGCCAGCAGCTTCCAGAGGGGGTTAGATGAAGCTTTCTTT.

This clone was counted only a few times. The V call is TRBV7-3, the J call TRBJ2-5; D remains ambiguous. The ends were cut back, 2 bases at V and 2 bases at J, with 6 bases in the middle. Germline CDR1 is SGHTA and CDR2 is FQGTGA. This CDR3 region has 13 residues. The CDR3 nucleotides read TGTGCCAGCAGCTTAGATAGACAAGAGACCCAGTACTTC. This sequence encodes CASSLDRQETQYF.

This rearrangement joins TRBV5-6 to TRBJ2-1; TRBD2 matches at 10 bases. V lost 4 bases to trimming and J lost 0 bases; unmatched junction nucleotides: 10. Germline V gene lookup returns CDR1 SGHDT and CDR2 YYEEEE. The CDR3 totals 18 residues. The CDR3 protein is CASSLVTSGRLSYNEQFF. DNA of the CDR3: TGTGCCAGCAGCCTCGTGACTAGCGGGCGCCTCTCCTACAATGAGCAGTTCTTC.

The rearrangement links TRBV7-2 to TRBJ1-5; 7 nucleotides agree with TRBD1. V lost 5 bases, J lost 3 bases, and 7 bases stayed unmatched. Germline CDR1 is SGHTA and CDR2 is FQGNSA. The CDR3 loop spans 15 amino acids. This chain's CDR3 is CASSAQGGNNQPQHF. DNA for the CDR3: TGTGCCAGCAGCGCCCAGGGGGGAAACAATCAGCCCCAGCATTTT.

V gene TRBV19 combines with J gene TRBJ1-1, with unresolved D. Trimming removed 3 bases from V and 3 bases from J, with 14 bases in between. CDR3 length: 15 residues. From germline, CDR1 is LNHDA and CDR2 SQIVND (reference sequence). The CDR3 DNA sequence: TGTGCCAGTAGTATCCCCGGACTGGCGGACACTGAAGCTTTCTTT. It codes for CASSIPGLADTEAFF.

The chain carries TRBV19 and TRBJ1-2; D remains ambiguous. The germline V gene has CDR1 LNHDA and CDR2 SQIVND (reference sequence). This CDR3 has 13 residues. Trimming left V 10 bases short and J 4 bases short, with 16 bases between. The CDR3 DNA reads TGTGCCATAGCGGGGAAAGAGGGCTATGGCTACACCTTC. Its translation: CAIAGKEGYGYTF.

The chain employs TRBV7-8 and TRBJ2-7; 9 bases align to TRBD2. The CDR3 covers 16 residues. V trimming: 0 bases; J trimming: 2 bases; junction bases outside the gene matches: 5. Germline V gene data show CDR1 as SGHVS and CDR2 as FQNEAQ. The CDR3 coding sequence is TGTGCCAGCAGCTTAGCAAGGCTAGCGGGGACCTACGAGCAGTACGTC. Translation: CASSLARLAGTYEQYV.

The gene calls are TRBV5-6 and TRBJ1-4; 7 nucleotides match TRBD1. CDR1 and CDR2 (germline): SGHDT, YYEEEE. V lost 3 bases to trimming and J lost 3 bases; unmatched junction nucleotides: 8. The CDR3 spans 16 residues. CDR3 in DNA: TGTGCCAGCAGCTCCTACGACAGGGCCCCTAATGAAAAACTGTTTTTT. It codes for CASSSYDRAPNEKLFF.

This clone was seen a handful of times. The CDR3 here is CASSLAAGAGEKLFF. CDR3 bases: TGTGCCAGCAGCTTAGCGGCAGGGGCAGGAGAAAAACTGTTTTTT. The chain is built from TRBV11-2 and TRBJ1-4; D might be TRBD1 (6 bases). Per germline, CDR1 SGHAT and CDR2 FQNNGV. V was shortened by 1 base and J by 8 bases, with 14 bases between the two germline ends. The CDR3 contains 15 residues.

The chain joins TRBV19 to TRBJ1-2; 9 bases match TRBD1. CDR1 and CDR2 (germline): LNHDA, SQIVND (reference sequence). V was clipped by 4 bases and J by 6 bases; unmatched bases: 9. The CDR3 spans 15 residues. This CDR3 is CASSNPPRTGDGYTF. The CDR3 region has the DNA TGTGCCAGTAGTAATCCCCCTAGGACAGGGGATGGCTACACCTTC.

The rearrangement links TRBV28 to TRBJ2-7; no firm D call. There are 13 residues in the CDR3. In germline, CDR1 is MDHEN, CDR2 SYDVKM. V was shortened by 2 bases and J by 3 bases, with 8 bases between the two germline ends. CDR3 sequence (DNA): TGTGCCAGCAGTTTACGACAAGTCTACGAGCAGTACTTC. The encoded protein is CASSLRQVYEQYF.

This clone showed up just once. The chain links TRBV6-1 to TRBJ2-1, with TRBD2 matching over 11 bases. The V segment lost 4 bases and the J segment 2 bases; nucleotides outside the gene matches: 4. The CDR3 has 16 amino acids. Per the germline V gene, CDR1 is MNHNS and CDR2 is SASEGT. Here the CDR3 reads CASSVGSGGAYNEQFF. The CDR3 DNA follows: TGTGCCAGCAGTGTGGGTAGCGGGGGGGCCTACAATGAGCAGTTCTTC.

This chain connects TRBV9 to TRBJ1-4, with 7 bases lining up with TRBD1. Germline CDR1 reads SGDLS; CDR2 reads YYNGEE. This CDR3 spans 18 amino acids. V trimming: 0 bases; J trimming: 5 bases; junction bases outside the gene matches: 13. This CDR3 is CASSVGGTANVENEKLFF. The CDR3 nucleotides read TGTGCCAGCAGCGTAGGTGGGACAGCGAATGTGGAAAATGAAAAACTGTTTTTT.